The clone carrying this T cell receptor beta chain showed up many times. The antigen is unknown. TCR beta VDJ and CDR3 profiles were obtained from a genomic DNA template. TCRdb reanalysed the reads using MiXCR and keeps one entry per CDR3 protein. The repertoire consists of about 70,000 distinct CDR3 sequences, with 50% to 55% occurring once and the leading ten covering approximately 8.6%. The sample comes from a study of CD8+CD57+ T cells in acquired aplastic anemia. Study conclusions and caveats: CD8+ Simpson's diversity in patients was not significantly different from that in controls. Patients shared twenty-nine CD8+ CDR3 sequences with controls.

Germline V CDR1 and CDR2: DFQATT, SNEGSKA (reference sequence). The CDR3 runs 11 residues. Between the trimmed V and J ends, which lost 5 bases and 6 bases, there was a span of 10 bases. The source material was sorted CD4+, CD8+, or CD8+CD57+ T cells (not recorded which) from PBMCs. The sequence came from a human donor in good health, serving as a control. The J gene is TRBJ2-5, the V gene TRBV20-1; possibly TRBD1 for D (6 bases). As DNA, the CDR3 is TGCAGTGCTTACAGGGAGCAGACCCAGTACTTC. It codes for CSAYREQTQYF.